A selection of T cell receptor beta chains follows, all from one sample in a study of cytomegalovirus exposure and HLA in healthy donors. This table comes from immunoSEQ multiplex PCR, and its TCRdb copy is limited to in-frame clones, with some not included. This table has 100,000 or so clones, roughly 15% appearing once. The sequencing sample was made of PBMCs. Receptors were obtained from a female donor in good health and CMV-seronegative. Each CDR3 is given with its conserved first and last residue. A D gene is named only where the DNA matches it firmly. Not every row has a clone size; where given, it reads once, few, many or a size class.

>TRBJ1-2|few|TRBD1|TRBV9
CASSVTPQGAEGYTF
TGTGCCAGCAGCGTAACTCCCCAGGGGGCTGAAGGCTACACCTTC
>TRBJ2-7|.|TRBD2|TRBV7-2
CASSFNGGSSYEQYF
TGTGCCAGCAGCTTTAACGGGGGGTCCTCCTACGAGCAGTACTTC
>TRBJ1-5|few|.|TRBV30
CAWTPISERDQPQHF
TGTGCCTGGACCCCTATAAGCGAGAGGGATCAGCCCCAGCATTTT
>TRBJ1-3|.|.|TRBV7-2
CATKSLNSGNTIYF
TGTGCCACCAAATCACTCAACTCTGGAAACACCATATATTTT
>TRBJ1-4|few|TRBD1|TRBV9
CASSVTGGNEKLFF
TGTGCCAGCAGCGTGACAGGGGGTAATGAAAAACTGTTTTTT
>TRBJ1-1|few|.|TRBV7-9
CASSIGLMNTEAFF
TGTGCCAGCAGCATCGGACTTATGAACACTGAAGCTTTCTTT
>TRBJ2-5|.|.|TRBV2
CASRTAGLGQETQYF
TGTGCCAGCAGGACTGCGGGGCTCGGGCAGGAGACCCAGTACTTC
>TRBJ1-4|.|.|TRBV6-1
CASSERGPTNEKLFF
TGTGCCAGCAGTGAACGAGGCCCAACTAATGAAAAACTGTTTTTT
>TRBJ1-3|few|.|TRBV30
CAWSQGTSGNTIYF
TGTGCCTGGAGTCAGGGGACATCTGGAAACACCATATATTTT
>TRBJ2-3|.|TRBD2|TRBV7-6
CASSFWGGGAYTQYF
TGTGCCAGCAGCTTCTGGGGCGGGGGGGCGTATACGCAGTATTTT
>TRBJ2-1|.|TRBD2|TRBV4-3
CASSRAGGGSYNEQFF
TGCGCCAGCAGCCGAGCGGGAGGGGGGTCTTACAATGAGCAGTTCTTC
>TRBJ2-1|few|TRBD2|TRBV5-1
CASSLAFGLAGQNEQFF
TGCGCCAGCAGCTTAGCCTTTGGACTAGCGGGGCAGAATGAGCAGTTCTTC
>TRBJ2-2|few|.|TRBV4-3
CASSQSQAPGELFF
TGCGCCAGCAGCCAATCACAGGCCCCCGGGGAGCTGTTTTTT
>TRBJ1-3|few|.|TRBV19
CASSISPGAGNTIYF
TGTGCCAGTAGTATCAGCCCAGGGGCTGGAAACACCATATATTTT
>TRBJ1-5|.|.|TRBV27
CASSLGGPNQPQHF
TGTGCCAGCAGTTTAGGAGGCCCCAATCAGCCCCAGCATTTT
>TRBJ2-5|.|TRBD2|TRBV5-1
CASSSASGRAEETQYF
TGCGCCAGCAGCTCGGCTAGCGGGAGGGCCGAGGAGACCCAGTACTTC
>TRBJ2-7|.|TRBD2|TRBV5-4
CASSLPTSIPYEQYF
TGTGCCAGCAGCTTGCCGACTAGCATACCCTACGAGCAGTACTTC
>TRBJ1-4|.|TRBD1|TRBV5-8
CASSGGWGQGAQGEKLFF
TGTGCCAGCAGCGGAGGTTGGGGACAGGGGGCGCAAGGAGAAAAACTGTTTTTT
>TRBJ2-3|few|TRBD2|TRBV5-1
CASSPGLDSSTDTQYF
TGCGCCAGCAGCCCGGGACTAGATTCGAGCACAGATACGCAGTATTTT
>TRBJ2-5|few|.|TRBV30
CAWSVGAVQETQYF
TGTGCCTGGAGTGTAGGAGCGGTCCAAGAGACCCAGTACTTC
>TRBJ2-3|.|TRBD2|TRBV7-9
CASSPSGGSTDTQYF
TGTGCCAGCAGTCCTAGCGGGGGGTCCACCGATACGCAGTATTTT
>TRBJ1-1|.|TRBD1|TRBV27
CASSLRQGFKGTEAFF
TGTGCCAGCAGTCTCCGACAGGGCTTTAAGGGGACTGAAGCTTTCTTT
>TRBJ2-3|few|TRBD1|TRBV7-9
CASSIGDGTANTQYF
TGTGCCAGCAGCATAGGGGACGGGACAGCTAACACGCAGTATTTT
>TRBJ1-6|few|.|TRBV18
CASYPGGNSPLHF
TGTGCCAGCTACCCCGGAGGGAATTCACCCCTCCACTTT
>TRBJ2-2|few|.|TRBV6-5
CASSSPPSNTGELFF
TGTGCCAGCAGTTCCCCTCCCTCGAACACCGGGGAGCTGTTTTTT
>TRBJ1-4|.|.|TRBV4-3
CASSQDRVPPTNEKLFF
TGCGCCAGCAGCCAAGATCGGGTCCCCCCAACTAATGAAAAACTGTTTTTT
>TRBJ2-5|.|TRBD1|TRBV6-1
CASSEGQGNGETQYF
TGTGCCAGCAGTGAAGGACAGGGAAACGGAGAGACCCAGTACTTC
>TRBJ1-4|.|.|TRBV10-1
CASSLAREGATNEKLFF
TGCGCCAGCAGCCTGGCCCGCGAGGGGGCAACTAATGAAAAACTGTTTTTT
>TRBJ2-6|.|.|TRBV7-2
CASSLVRVAGANVLTF
TGTGCCAGCAGCTTAGTACGTGTAGCTGGAGCCAACGTCCTGACTTTC
>TRBJ1-1|.|TRBD1|TRBV2
CASRGGTGSFGTEAFF
TGTGCCAGCCGTGGGGGGACAGGGAGCTTCGGAACTGAAGCTTTCTTT
>TRBJ2-6|.|TRBD2|TRBV15
CATSLFPGASGTGANVLTF
TGTGCCACCAGCCTTTTCCCCGGGGCTAGCGGGACTGGGGCCAACGTCCTGACTTTC
>TRBJ2-7|.|TRBD2|TRBV7-8
CASSPTHPGLVSYEQYF
TGTGCCAGCAGCCCAACCCATCCGGGACTAGTCAGCTACGAGCAGTACTTC
>TRBJ2-5|.|.|TRBV14
CASSPRRRETQYF
TGTGCCAGCAGCCCTCGTAGGCGGGAGACCCAGTACTTC
>TRBJ1-6|few|.|TRBV7-9
CASSSGQLNSPLHF
TGTGCCAGCAGCTCAGGACAGTTAAATTCACCCCTCCACTTT
>TRBJ1-1|few|TRBD1|TRBV29-1
CSVEKRGRMAEAFF
TGCAGCGTTGAAAAAAGGGGGCGCATGGCTGAAGCTTTCTTT
>TRBJ1-5|few|.|TRBV7-8
CASSPGHDQPQHF
TGTGCCAGCAGCCCAGGACATGACCAGCCCCAGCATTTT
>TRBJ2-3|.|.|TRBV2
CASSDARDWLTDTQYF
TGTGCCAGCAGTGATGCCAGGGATTGGCTCACAGATACGCAGTATTTT
>TRBJ2-1|.|.|TRBV19
CASTPGQHNEQFF
TGTGCCAGTACCCCCGGACAGCACAATGAGCAGTTCTTC
>TRBJ1-2|.|.|TRBV19
CASSTGVSGYTF
TGTGCCAGTAGTACAGGGGTCTCTGGCTACACCTTC
>TRBJ2-1|few|.|TRBV7-2
CASSLFRGEQFF
TGTGCCAGCAGCTTATTTAGGGGTGAGCAGTTCTTC
>TRBJ1-2|.|.|TRBV2
CASSEARGSYGYTF
TGTGCCAGCAGTGAAGCTAGGGGGAGCTATGGCTACACCTTC
>TRBJ2-2|.|.|TRBV2
CASSWTPYTGELFF
TGTGCCAGCAGCTGGACTCCTTACACCGGGGAGCTGTTTTTT
>TRBJ2-7|.|TRBD2|TRBV7-8
CASSTLGRGVFPYEQYF
TGTGCCAGCAGCACACTGGGACGGGGGGTGTTCCCCTACGAGCAGTACTTC
>TRBJ2-3|.|.|TRBV27
CATALAGRSTDTQYF
TGTGCCACCGCCTTGGCGGGGCGTAGCACAGATACGCAGTATTTT
>TRBJ2-3|.|TRBD2|TRBV5-4
CASSLGLADTDTQYF
TGTGCCAGCAGCTTGGGACTAGCGGACACAGATACGCAGTATTTT
>TRBJ1-1|.|TRBD1|TRBV4-3
CASRAGTGEAFF
TGCGCCAGCAGAGCGGGGACAGGGGAAGCTTTCTTT
>TRBJ2-1|few|TRBD1|TRBV19
CASSTGQGAKEQFF
TGTGCCAGTAGTACCGGACAGGGGGCAAAAGAGCAGTTCTTC
>TRBJ2-7|.|TRBD1|TRBV15
CATSRDFNRGPYEQYF
TGTGCCACCAGCAGAGATTTTAACAGGGGCCCCTACGAGCAGTACTTC
>TRBJ2-7|few|TRBD1|TRBV30
CAWGPGRGYEQYF
TGTGCCTGGGGGCCCGGCAGGGGGTACGAGCAGTACTTC
>TRBJ2-5|.|TRBD2|TRBV9
CASSVGIAGLEKTQYF
TGTGCCAGCAGCGTAGGGATAGCGGGGTTGGAAAAGACCCAGTACTTC
>TRBJ2-3|.|.|TRBV6-6
CASSYGAGSETDTQYF
TGTGCCAGCAGTTACGGGGCAGGGTCGGAGACAGATACGCAGTATTTT
>TRBJ2-5|.|.|TRBV7-2
CASSLGFGGTVTQYF
TGTGCCAGCAGCTTAGGGTTCGGCGGAACGGTGACCCAGTACTTC
>TRBJ1-2|few|TRBD1|TRBV25-1
CASSTRQGYGYTF
TGTGCCAGCAGTACACGACAGGGCTATGGCTACACCTTC
>TRBJ1-5|once|.|TRBV28
CASSFSEGDQHF
TGTGCCAGCAGTTTCAGCGAGGGTGACCAGCATTTT